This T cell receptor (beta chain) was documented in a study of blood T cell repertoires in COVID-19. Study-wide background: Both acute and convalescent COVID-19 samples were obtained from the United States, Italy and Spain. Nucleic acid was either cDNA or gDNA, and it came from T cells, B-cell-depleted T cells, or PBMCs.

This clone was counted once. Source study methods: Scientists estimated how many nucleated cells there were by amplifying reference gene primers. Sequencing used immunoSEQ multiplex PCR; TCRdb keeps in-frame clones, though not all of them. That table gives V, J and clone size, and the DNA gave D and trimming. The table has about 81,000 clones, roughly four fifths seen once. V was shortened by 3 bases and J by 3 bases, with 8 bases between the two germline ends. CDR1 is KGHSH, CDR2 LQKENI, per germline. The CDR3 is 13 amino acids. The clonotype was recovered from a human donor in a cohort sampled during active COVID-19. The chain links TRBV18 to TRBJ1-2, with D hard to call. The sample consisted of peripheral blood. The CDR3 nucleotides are TGTGCCAGCTCACCCCCCGGGGACTATGGCTACACCTTC. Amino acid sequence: CASSPPGDYGYTF.